Listed below are T cell receptor beta chains from one sample, sequenced in a study of cytotoxic CD8 clonotypes in ibrutinib-treated CLL. Some clones are missing from TCRdb's copy, which holds only in-frame ones; the method was immunoSEQ multiplex PCR. The data hold under 150,000 clones, with around four fifths observed a single time. This sample comprised PBMCs, obtained after 24 months of ibrutinib treatment. The receptors originated from a human donor with chronic lymphocytic leukemia. Both conserved end residues are trimmed from each CDR3. Fields, in order: J gene, V gene, D gene, CDR3 protein. The D gene is left open where the match is weak.

>TRBJ2-3|TRBV7-2|.
ASSVPLASSDTQY
>TRBJ2-7|TRBV9|TRBD2
ASSVGLAGGAYEQY
>TRBJ2-5|TRBV5-1|TRBD2
ASTQSLAGGPSQETQY
>TRBJ2-5|TRBV11-3|TRBD1
ASSPGQGADSETQY
>TRBJ2-3|TRBV7-2|.
ASSLGGGRRDTQY
>TRBJ1-1|TRBV6-5|.
ASSSFTANTEAF
>TRBJ1-2|TRBV4-1|.
ASSTRDRQGYGYT
>TRBJ1-3|TRBV7-2|TRBD1
ASSLAGTASGNTIY
>TRBJ1-4|TRBV6-5|.
ASSYSASTNEKLF
>TRBJ1-4|TRBV18|.
ASSPGEGANEKLF
>TRBJ2-7|TRBV10-3|TRBD1
AIRQGQGRGGYEQY
>TRBJ2-3|TRBV6-4|.
ASSVQGTDTQY
>TRBJ1-4|TRBV30|.
AWSEANEKLF
>TRBJ1-5|TRBV2|.
ASSESLVQPQH